The next 15 T cell receptor beta chains were all read from a single sample in a study of OX40 agonist ivuxolimab in advanced cancers. Here immunoSEQ multiplex PCR was the method, and the copy in TCRdb shows in-frame clones only, minus some. The sample consists of more than 65,000 clones, roughly four fifths of them appearing once. This specimen consisted of CD4+ or CD8+ T cells sorted from blood, obtained in a trial of the OX40 agonist ivuxolimab. All receptors derive from an adult with an advanced solid tumor such as melanoma, head and neck, liver or kidney cancer.

The V call is TRBV19, the J call TRBJ1-2, with D hard to call. V was trimmed by 4 bases and J by 2 bases, leaving 17 bases between them. The V gene's germline CDR1 is LNHDA and CDR2 SQIVND (reference sequence). The CDR3 extends over 16 amino acids. CDR3 bases: TGTGCCAGTAGTAGCCCCGTTAGCGGACTAAACTATGGCTACACCTTC. It specifies CASSSPVSGLNYGYTF.

The chain couples TRBV28 to TRBJ1-2, with 11 nucleotides matching TRBD1. The V and J ends lost 6 bases and 5 bases, in that order; junction bases with no gene match: 5. Germline V gene data show CDR1 as MDHEN and CDR2 as SYDVKM. The CDR3 has 14 residues. CDR3 in amino acids: CASRRTGGRYGYTF. The CDR3 DNA sequence: TGTGCCAGCAGACGGACAGGGGGCAGATATGGCTACACCTTC.

This chain links TRBV28 with TRBJ2-5; the D gene is possibly TRBD2 (5 bases). Germline V lookup: CDR1 MDHEN, CDR2 SYDVKM. V gave up 2 bases and J gave up 0 bases, with 7 bases separating them. The length of the CDR3 is 14 residues. CDR3 nucleotides: TGTGCCAGCAGTTTAGAGGGAAACCAAGAGACCCAGTACTTC. This sequence encodes CASSLEGNQETQYF.

The rearrangement links TRBV29-1 to TRBJ2-3, with 9 bases identical to TRBD2. The V segment lost 4 bases and the J segment 4 bases; nucleotides outside the gene matches: 15. This CDR3 spans 17 amino acids. Germline-derived CDR1 and CDR2 are SQVTM and ANQGSEA. The CDR3, as DNA: TGCAGCGTTGCGGCGGGGGGGAGTTCGACGTTTCCAGATACGCAGTATTTT. Amino acids: CSVAAGGSSTFPDTQYF.

The chain uses TRBV2 and TRBJ2-3, with 8 bases identical to TRBD2. Germline CDR1 reads SNHLY; CDR2 reads FYNNEI. The CDR3 totals 15 residues. V lost 4 bases, J lost 2 bases, and 5 bases stayed unmatched. The chain's CDR3 is CASSGASGPTDTQYF. CDR3 nucleotides: TGTGCCAGCAGTGGGGCTAGCGGGCCCACAGATACGCAGTATTTT.

The V call is TRBV28, the J call TRBJ1-6, with D tentatively TRBD1 (6 bases). The CDR3 is made up of 14 amino acids. Between the trimmed V and J ends, which lost 6 bases and 10 bases, there was a span of 16 bases. Germline V gene data show CDR1 as MDHEN and CDR2 as SYDVKM. The CDR3 here is CASRNRAWKSPLHF. The DNA of the CDR3 is TGTGCCAGCAGGAACAGGGCCTGGAAGTCACCCCTCCACTTT.

The chain joins TRBV7-9 to TRBJ1-2, with 9 bases identical to TRBD1. CDR1 is SEHNR, CDR2 FQNEAQ, per germline (reference sequence). This CDR3 has 15 residues. Trimming cost V 4 bases and J 7 bases; bases outside gene matches: 10. Here the CDR3 reads CASSSPPGQGFGYTF. CDR3 in DNA: TGTGCCAGCAGCTCGCCCCCGGGACAGGGATTTGGCTACACCTTC.

The V and J genes are TRBV4-1 and TRBJ2-1; 8 positions agree with TRBD2. The germline gives CDR1 MGHRA, CDR2 YSYEKL. V shed 2 bases, J shed 6 bases, and the junction held 12 bases outside the gene matches. The CDR3 is 17 amino acids. Here the CDR3 DNA reads TGCGCCAGCAGCCAACGAGGGTTCGGCGGGAGGATCAATGAGCAGTTCTTC. Encoded protein: CASSQRGFGGRINEQFF.

This chain uses TRBV2 with TRBJ2-7; D call uncertain. This CDR3 spans 14 amino acids. V was cut by 3 bases and J by 2 bases, with 11 bases left in between. Germline CDR1 and CDR2: SNHLY and FYNNEI. The DNA of the CDR3 is TGTGCCAGCAGTGACCAGTCACCCCCCTACGAGCAGTACTTC. This encodes CASSDQSPPYEQYF. The variable domain in full, with the rest retrieved from reference TRBV2 and TRBJ2-7, is EPEVTQTPSHQVTQMGQEVILRCVPISNHLYFYWYRQILGQKVEFLVSFYNNEISEKSEIFDDQFSVERPDGSNFTLKIRSTKLEDSAMYFCASSDQSPPYEQYFGPGTRLTVT.

This clone was seen only once. V usage is TRBV6-1 and J usage is TRBJ1-2; D perhaps matches TRBD1 (6 bases). This CDR3 region has 15 residues. Germline lookup yields CDR1 MNHNS and CDR2 SASEGT. The V end was cut by 5 bases, the J end by 6 bases, with 19 bases between. The CDR3 sequence is CASSLPQQGLDGYTF. CDR3 sequence (DNA): TGTGCCAGCAGTCTTCCCCAACAGGGCTTGGATGGCTACACCTTC.

In DNA form, the CDR3 reads TGTGCCAGCAGTGAGCTACAGGGAACTAATGAAAAACTGTTTTTT. It specifies CASSELQGTNEKLFF. This chain uses TRBV6-1 with TRBJ1-4; TRBD1 is a possible D gene (6 bases). The germline gives CDR1 MNHNS, CDR2 SASEGT. The CDR3 runs 15 residues. With 3 bases removed from V and 1 base from J, the gap between germline ends came to 9 bases.

This rearrangement joins TRBV9 to TRBJ1-2; D is undetermined. The V gene's germline CDR1 is SGDLS and CDR2 YYNGEE. The CDR3 is made up of 13 amino acids. Trimming cost V 2 bases and J 8 bases, with 13 bases left between them. The CDR3 DNA reads as TGTGCCAGCAGCGTGGAAGGGCTAGGGGGCTACACCTTC. Translating it yields CASSVEGLGGYTF.

V and J are TRBV5-6 and TRBJ1-2; D unresolved. This CDR3 comprises 11 residues. V lost 5 bases to trimming and J lost 2 bases, with 4 bases between them. Germline V gene data show CDR1 as SGHDT and CDR2 as YYEEEE. The chain's CDR3 is CASRSNYGYTF. In DNA form, the CDR3 reads TGTGCCAGCAGGAGCAACTATGGCTACACCTTC.

In the case of this clone: The germline gene is not matched at one end of the junction; a read error may be the cause. V is TRBV25-1 and J is TRBJ2-3; D is perhaps TRBD1 or TRBD2 (5 bases each). Germline CDR1 and CDR2: MGHDK and SYGVNS. This CDR3 is built from 14 residues. CDR3 bases: TGTGCCAGCAGTCCTATGAGGGGCACCGATACGCAGTATTTT. It codes for CASSPMRGTDTQYF.

The gene calls are TRBV28 and TRBJ2-1, with TRBD2 matching 10 bases. Losses at the gene ends were 5 bases for V and 4 bases for J; bases not matched to a gene: 8. The CDR3 spans 16 residues. Germline lookup yields CDR1 MDHEN and CDR2 SYDVKM. The CDR3 is CASSLPAGGRYNEQFF. The DNA for the CDR3 is TGTGCCAGCAGTCTTCCAGCGGGAGGGAGGTACAATGAGCAGTTCTTC.